What follows describes a single T cell receptor beta chain. Its antigen is still unknown. CDR3 length: 15 amino acids. The library came from three nested PCR rounds adapted from ARM-PCR protocols. Each CDR3 protein gets one entry after TCRdb re-called the multiplex PCR reads with MiXCR. The table includes 60,000 to 70,000 distinct CDR3 sequences, roughly three quarters detected once. This sample's RNA came from whole unsorted tissue. Distant lung tissue was collected more than 3 cm away from the tumor edge. Between August and November 2014, newly diagnosed, chemotherapy-naive lung cancer patients underwent thoracic surgery in China. The sample comes from a study of tumor and adjacent non-tumor tissue in lung cancer. Study context: There were around 11 adenocarcinoma, a couple of squamous cell carcinoma and 1 small cell lung cancer cases.

Regarding the study as a whole: Top 100 clones took a larger repertoire share in normal lung.

This receptor was obtained from a man aged 55 to 69 with non-small cell lung cancer. The sample was distant non-tumor lung tissue. This rearrangement joins TRBV12-3 or TRBV12-4 to TRBJ2-1; 7 bases match TRBD2. The J call may be faulty, since TRBJ2-7 better matches the DNA end. CDR3 residues: CASSFSQRGHKEQYF. CDR3 bases: TGTGCCAGCAGTTTCTCTCAGCGGGGCCACAAAGAGCAGTACTTC.